This T cell receptor (beta chain) derives from a study of CD8+CD57+ T cells in acquired aplastic anemia. Study conclusions and caveats: Patients showed no significant difference from controls in CD8+ Simpson's diversity. It was found that some 31 CD8+ CDR3 sequences were shared between patients and controls.

As regards this clonotype: Its antigen is as yet unknown.

CD8+CD57+ cell expansion, shown by flow cytometry, had occurred in the patients selected for sequencing. All patients had severe acquired aplastic anemia. CDR3 and TCR beta VDJ profiling relied on genomic DNA as the template. TCRdb reanalysed the reads using MiXCR and keeps one entry per CDR3 protein. The sample comprises roughly 160,000 distinct CDR3 sequences, about 64% of which are singletons, and approximately 42% rests with the top ten. The length of the CDR3 is 13 residues. V was trimmed by 6 bases and J by 6 bases, leaving 11 bases between them. The sample was sorted CD4+, CD8+, or CD8+CD57+ T cells (not recorded which) from PBMCs. The TCR comes from a human donor with aplastic anemia. The chain couples TRBV12-3 or TRBV12-4 to TRBJ2-2, with D uncertain. CDR3 sequence: CASSRSTSGELFF. The CDR3 DNA reads as TGTGCCAGCAGCCGGAGTACGTCCGGGGAGCTGTTTTTT.